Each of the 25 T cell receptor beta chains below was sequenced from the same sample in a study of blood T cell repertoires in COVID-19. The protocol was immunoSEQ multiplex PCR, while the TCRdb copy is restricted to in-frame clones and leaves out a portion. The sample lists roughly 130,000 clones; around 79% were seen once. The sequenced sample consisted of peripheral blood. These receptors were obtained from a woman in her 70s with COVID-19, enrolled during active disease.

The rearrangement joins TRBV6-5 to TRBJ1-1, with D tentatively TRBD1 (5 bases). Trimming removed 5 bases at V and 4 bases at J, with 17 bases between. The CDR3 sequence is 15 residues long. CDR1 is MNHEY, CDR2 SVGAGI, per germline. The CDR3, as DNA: TGTGCCAGCAGTAACCCGGGGGGGGTTGGCACTGAAGCTTTCTTT. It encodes CASSNPGGVGTEAFF.

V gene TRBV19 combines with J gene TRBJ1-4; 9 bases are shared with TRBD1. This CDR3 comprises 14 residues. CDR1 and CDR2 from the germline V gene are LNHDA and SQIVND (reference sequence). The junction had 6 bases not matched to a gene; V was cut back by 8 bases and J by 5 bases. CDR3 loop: CASAWDRANEKLFF. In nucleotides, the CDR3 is TGTGCCAGTGCTTGGGACAGGGCAAATGAAAAACTGTTTTTT.

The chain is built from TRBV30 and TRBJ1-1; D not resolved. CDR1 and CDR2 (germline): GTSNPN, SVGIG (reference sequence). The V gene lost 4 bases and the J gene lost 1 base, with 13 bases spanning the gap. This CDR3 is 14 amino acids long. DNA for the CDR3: TGTGCCTGGACCATGACCCTAGGGAACACTGAAGCTTTCTTT. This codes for CAWTMTLGNTEAFF.

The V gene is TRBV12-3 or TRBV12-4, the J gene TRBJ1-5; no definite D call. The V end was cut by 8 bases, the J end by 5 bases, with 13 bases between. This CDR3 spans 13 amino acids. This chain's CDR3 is CASRREGDQPQHF. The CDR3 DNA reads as TGTGCCAGCCGTAGAGAGGGTGATCAGCCCCAGCATTTT.

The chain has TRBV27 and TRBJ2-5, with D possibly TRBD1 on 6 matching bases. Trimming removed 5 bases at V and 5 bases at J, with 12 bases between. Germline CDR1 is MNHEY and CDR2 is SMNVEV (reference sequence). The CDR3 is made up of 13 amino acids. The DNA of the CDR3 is TGTGCCAGCAGTCGGTGGGGGCAGGAGACCCAGTACTTC. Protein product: CASSRWGQETQYF.

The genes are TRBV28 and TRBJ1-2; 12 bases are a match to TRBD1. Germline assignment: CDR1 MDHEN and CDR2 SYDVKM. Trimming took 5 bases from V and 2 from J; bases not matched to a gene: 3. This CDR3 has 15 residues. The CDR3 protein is CASSGTGGGNYGYTF. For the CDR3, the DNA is TGTGCCAGCAGTGGGACAGGGGGCGGGAACTATGGCTACACCTTC.

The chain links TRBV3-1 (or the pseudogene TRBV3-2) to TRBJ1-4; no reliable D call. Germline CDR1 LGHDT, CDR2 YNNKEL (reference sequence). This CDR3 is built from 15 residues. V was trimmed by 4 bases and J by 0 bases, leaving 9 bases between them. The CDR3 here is CASSPTPSTNEKLFF. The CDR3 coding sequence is TGTGCCAGCAGCCCGACACCTTCAACTAATGAAAAACTGTTTTTT.

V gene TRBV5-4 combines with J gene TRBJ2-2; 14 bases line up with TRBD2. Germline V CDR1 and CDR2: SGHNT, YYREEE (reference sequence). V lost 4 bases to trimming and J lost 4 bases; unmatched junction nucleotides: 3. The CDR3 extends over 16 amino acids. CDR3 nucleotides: TGTGCCAGCAGCGCCGGGACTAGCGGGGGCACCGGGGAGCTGTTTTTT. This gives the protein CASSAGTSGGTGELFF.

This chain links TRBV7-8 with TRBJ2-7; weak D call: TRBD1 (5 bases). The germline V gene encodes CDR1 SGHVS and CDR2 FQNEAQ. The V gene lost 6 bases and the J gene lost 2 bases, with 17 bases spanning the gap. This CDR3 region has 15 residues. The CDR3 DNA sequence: TGTGCCAGCAGGCCTGGGGCACCCCCTCCCTACGAGCAGTACTTC. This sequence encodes CASRPGAPPPYEQYF.

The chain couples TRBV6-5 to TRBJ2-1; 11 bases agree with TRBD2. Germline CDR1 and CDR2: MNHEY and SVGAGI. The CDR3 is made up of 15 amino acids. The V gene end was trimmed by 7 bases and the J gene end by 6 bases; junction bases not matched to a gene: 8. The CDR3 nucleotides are TGTGCCAGCATTTTAGCGGGGGGGCCGCCCAATGAGCAGTTCTTC. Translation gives CASILAGGPPNEQFF.

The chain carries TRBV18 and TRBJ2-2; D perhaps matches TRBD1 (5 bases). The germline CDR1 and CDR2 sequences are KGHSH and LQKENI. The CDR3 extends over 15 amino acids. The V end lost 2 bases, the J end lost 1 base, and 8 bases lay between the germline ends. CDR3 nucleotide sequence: TGTGCCAGCTCACCAGGCCAGGGGAACACCGGGGAGCTGTTTTTT. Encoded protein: CASSPGQGNTGELFF.

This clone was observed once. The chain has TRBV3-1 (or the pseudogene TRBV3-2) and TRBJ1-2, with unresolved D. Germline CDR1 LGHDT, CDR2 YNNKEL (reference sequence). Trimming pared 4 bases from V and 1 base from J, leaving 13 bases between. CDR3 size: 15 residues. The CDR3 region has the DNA TGTGCCAGCAGCCCTCTCATTGTTAGTAACTATGGCTACACCTTC. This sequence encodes CASSPLIVSNYGYTF.

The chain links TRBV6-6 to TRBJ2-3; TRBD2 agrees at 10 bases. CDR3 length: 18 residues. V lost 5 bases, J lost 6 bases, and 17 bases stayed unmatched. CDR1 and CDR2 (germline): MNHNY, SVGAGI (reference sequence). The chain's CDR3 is CASSPPFGLAGEVDTQYF. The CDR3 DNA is TGTGCCAGCAGTCCCCCCTTTGGCCTAGCGGGGGAGGTGGATACGCAGTATTTT.

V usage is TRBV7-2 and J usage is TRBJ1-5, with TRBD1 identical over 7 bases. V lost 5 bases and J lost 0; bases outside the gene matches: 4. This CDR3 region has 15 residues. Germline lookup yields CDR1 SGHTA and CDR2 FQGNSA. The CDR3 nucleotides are TGTGCCAGCAGCCGGACAGGCAATAGCAATCAGCCCCAGCATTTT. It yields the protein CASSRTGNSNQPQHF.

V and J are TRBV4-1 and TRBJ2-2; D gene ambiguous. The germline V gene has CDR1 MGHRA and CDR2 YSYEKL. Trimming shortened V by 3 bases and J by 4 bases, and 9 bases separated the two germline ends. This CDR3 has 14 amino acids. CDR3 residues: CASSQASSTGELFF. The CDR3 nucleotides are TGCGCCAGCAGCCAGGCTAGTAGCACCGGGGAGCTGTTTTTT.

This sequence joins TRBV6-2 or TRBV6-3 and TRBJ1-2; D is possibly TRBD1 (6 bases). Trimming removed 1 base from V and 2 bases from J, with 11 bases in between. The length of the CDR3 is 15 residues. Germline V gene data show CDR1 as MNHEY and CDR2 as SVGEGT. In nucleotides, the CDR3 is TGTGCCAGCAGTTACTTCCCGCAGGGGAACTATGGCTACACCTTC. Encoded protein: CASSYFPQGNYGYTF.

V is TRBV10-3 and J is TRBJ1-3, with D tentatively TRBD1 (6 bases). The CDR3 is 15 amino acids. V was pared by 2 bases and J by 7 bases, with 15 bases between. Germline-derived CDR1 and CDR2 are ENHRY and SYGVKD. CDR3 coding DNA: TGTGCCATCAGTGAGATAGGGGGGGCAGCGAACACCATATATTTT. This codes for CAISEIGGAANTIYF.

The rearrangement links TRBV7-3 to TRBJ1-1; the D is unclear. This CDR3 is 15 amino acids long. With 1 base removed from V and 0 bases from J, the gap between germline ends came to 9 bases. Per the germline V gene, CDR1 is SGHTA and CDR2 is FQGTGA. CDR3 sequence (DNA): TGTGCCAGCAGCTTAAACCCGGGGTTGAACACTGAAGCTTTCTTT. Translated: CASSLNPGLNTEAFF.

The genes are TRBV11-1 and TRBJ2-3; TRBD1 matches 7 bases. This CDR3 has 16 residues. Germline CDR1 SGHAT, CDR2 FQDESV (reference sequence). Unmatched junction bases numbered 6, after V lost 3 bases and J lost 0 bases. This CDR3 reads CASSLTGQSSTDTQYF. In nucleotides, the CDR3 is TGTGCCAGCAGCTTGACGGGACAGTCCAGCACAGATACGCAGTATTTT.

The CDR3 is CASSPRRQGTDTQYF. The CDR3 DNA reads as TGTGCCAGTAGTCCCCGGCGACAGGGAACAGATACGCAGTATTTT. This chain links TRBV19 with TRBJ2-3, with 7 bases matching TRBD1. J lost 3 bases, V lost 5 bases, and 8 bases had no gene match. CDR1 is LNHDA, CDR2 SQIVND, per germline (reference sequence). The CDR3 covers 15 residues.

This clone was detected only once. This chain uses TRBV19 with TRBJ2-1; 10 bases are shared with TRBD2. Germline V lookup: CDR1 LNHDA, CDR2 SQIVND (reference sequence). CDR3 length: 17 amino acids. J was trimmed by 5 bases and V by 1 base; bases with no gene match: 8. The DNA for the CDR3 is TGTGCCAGTAGTATAGGTTTCGGACTAGCGGATAACAATGAGCAGTTCTTC. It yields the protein CASSIGFGLADNNEQFF.

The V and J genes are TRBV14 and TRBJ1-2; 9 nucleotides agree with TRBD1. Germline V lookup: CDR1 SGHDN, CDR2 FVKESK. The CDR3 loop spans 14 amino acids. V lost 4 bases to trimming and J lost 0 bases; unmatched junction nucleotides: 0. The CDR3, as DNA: TGTGCCAGCAGCCGACAGGGGGCTAACTATGGCTACACCTTC. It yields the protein CASSRQGANYGYTF.

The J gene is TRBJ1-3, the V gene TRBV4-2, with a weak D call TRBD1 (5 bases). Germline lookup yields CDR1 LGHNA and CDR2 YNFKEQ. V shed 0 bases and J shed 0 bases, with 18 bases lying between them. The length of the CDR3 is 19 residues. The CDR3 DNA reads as TGTGCCAGCAGCCAAGATCCGGCCGGGACGGGGGGCTCTGGAAACACCATATATTTT. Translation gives CASSQDPAGTGGSGNTIYF.

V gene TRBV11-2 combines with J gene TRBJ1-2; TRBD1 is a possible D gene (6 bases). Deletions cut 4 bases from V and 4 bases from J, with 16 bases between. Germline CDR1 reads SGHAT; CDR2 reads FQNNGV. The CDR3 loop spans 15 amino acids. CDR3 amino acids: CASSSYRDKLYGYTF. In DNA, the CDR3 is TGTGCCAGCAGCTCATACCGGGACAAACTCTATGGCTACACCTTC.

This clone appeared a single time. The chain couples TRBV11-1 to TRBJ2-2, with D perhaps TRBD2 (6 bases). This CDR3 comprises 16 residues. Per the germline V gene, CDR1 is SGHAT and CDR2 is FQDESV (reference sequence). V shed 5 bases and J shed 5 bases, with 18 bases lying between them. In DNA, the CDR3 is TGTGCCAGCAGCCCACACGGCGGGGCGGCGACCGGGGAGCTGTTTTTT. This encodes CASSPHGGAATGELFF. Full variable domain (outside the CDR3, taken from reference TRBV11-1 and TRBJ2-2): EAEVAQSPRYKITEKSQAVAFWCDPISGHATLYWYRQILGQGPELLVQFQDESVVDDSQLPKDRFSAERLKGVDSTLKIQPAELGDSAMYLCASSPHGGAATGELFFGEGSRLTVL.